Following are 2 T cell receptor beta chains from one sample sequenced in a study of CXCR3-negative and CXCR3-positive naive CD8 T cells. UMI labels and 5' RACE were used to prepare the TRB cDNA libraries. TCRdb re-called the 5' RACE reads and catalogs CDR3 proteins one per entry, DNA excluded. In total, the table holds over 100,000 distinct CDR3 sequences. Sequenced input: naive CXCR3- CD8+ T cells from blood. The subset denotes: CD45RO-CCR7+CD27+CD95- naive CD8+ T cells lacking CXCR3 (TNR3-). The receptors shown here come from a human donor in good health. Some clones in this sample may be carry-over from other donors' samples.

The CDR3 is CASSLLAGRDEQFF. The V gene is TRBV28, the J gene TRBJ2-1; TCRdb gives TRBD2 as the D gene, but with no DNA this cannot be confirmed. CDR3 length equals 14 residues. Looked up from germline, CDR1 is MDHEN and CDR2 is SYDVKM. Full variable domain (missing parts from reference TRBV28 and TRBJ2-1): DVKVTQSSRYLVKRTGEKVFLECVQDMDHENMFWYRQDPGLGLRLIYFSYDVKMKEKGDIPEGYSVSREKKERFSLILESASTNQTSMYLCASSLLAGRDEQFFGPGTRLTVL.

The rearrangement links TRBV21-1 to TRBJ2-1; TCRdb designates TRBD2, a call that cannot be tested without DNA. TRBV21-1 corresponds to a pseudogene. This CDR3 spans 15 amino acids. The CDR3 region is CASSKGGTTLYEQFF.